This TCR beta chain originates from a study of cytomegalovirus exposure and HLA in healthy donors. Measured with immunoSEQ multiplex PCR; TCRdb has only the in-frame clones, and not every one. The sample has about 180,000 clones, roughly 86% seen once; the top ten hold 2% to 3%. The sequencing input was PBMCs. This clonotype originated in a man in his late teens or twenties in good health and CMV-seropositive.

The CDR3, as DNA: TGTGCCAGCTCACCAAGCCGGACAGGCTACGAGCAGTACTTC. It yields the protein CASSPSRTGYEQYF. The chain links TRBV18 to TRBJ2-7, with 7 positions matching TRBD1. Germline V CDR1 and CDR2: KGHSH, LQKENI. The CDR3 is 14 amino acids. Losses at the gene ends were 2 bases for V and 3 bases for J; bases not matched to a gene: 4. The complete variable domain, with remaining parts taken from reference TRBV18 and TRBJ2-7, reads NAGVMQNPRHLVRRRGQEARLRCSPMKGHSHVYWYRQLPEEGLKFMVYLQKENIIDESGMPKERFSAEFPKEGPSILRIQQVVRGDSAAYFCASSPSRTGYEQYFGPGTRLTVT.